What follows are 12 T cell receptor beta chains derived from one specimen sequenced in a study of shared clonotypes between healthy human individuals. TCRdb keeps only in-frame clones here, not all; method: immunoSEQ multiplex PCR. The data hold over 400,000 clones, with 95% to 97% observed a single time. Specimen: naive CD4+ T cells sorted from blood. This sample's subset: CD45RA+ positively selected. The receptors were gathered from a woman in her twenties or thirties in good health.

The chain links TRBV2 to TRBJ2-5; tentatively, D is TRBD2 (6 bases). The CDR3 has 13 amino acids. With 7 bases removed from V and 2 bases from J, the gap between germline ends came to 11 bases. CDR1 and CDR2 from the germline V gene are SNHLY and FYNNEI. The CDR3, as DNA: TGTGCCAGCAATGGCGGGGAACAAGAGACCCAGTACTTC. This gives the protein CASNGGEQETQYF.

This clone was seen once. The rearrangement links TRBV2 to TRBJ2-1, with 9 bases identical to TRBD2. V shed 5 bases, J shed 1 base, and the junction held 9 bases outside the gene matches. Germline-derived CDR1 and CDR2 are SNHLY and FYNNEI. The CDR3 covers 17 residues. The CDR3 loop is CASSLISGSSSYNEQFF. The CDR3 DNA follows: TGTGCCAGCAGTTTGATTAGCGGGAGCTCTTCCTACAATGAGCAGTTCTTC. The variable domain in full, with the rest retrieved from reference TRBV2 and TRBJ2-1, is EPEVTQTPSHQVTQMGQEVILRCVPISNHLYFYWYRQILGQKVEFLVSFYNNEISEKSEIFDDQFSVERPDGSNFTLKIRSTKLEDSAMYFCASSLISGSSSYNEQFFGPGTRLTVL.

This clone appeared once. This chain uses TRBV29-1 with TRBJ2-1, with D maybe TRBD1 (8 bases). With 5 bases removed from V and 3 bases from J, the gap between germline ends came to 17 bases. CDR1 is SQVTM, CDR2 ANQGSEA, per germline. The CDR3 has 15 residues. The CDR3 protein is CSVHTGGGYYNEQFF. The CDR3, as DNA: TGCAGCGTTCATACAGGGGGGGGCTACTACAATGAGCAGTTCTTC.

The chain employs TRBV18 and TRBJ1-6, with a possible D match to TRBD1 (5 bases). Trimming shortened V by 1 base and J by 8 bases, and 12 bases separated the two germline ends. This CDR3 has 15 amino acids. The V gene's germline CDR1 is KGHSH and CDR2 LQKENI. CDR3 nucleotide sequence: TGTGCCAGCTCACCACATCAGGGAATGGATTCACCCCTCCACTTT. This sequence encodes CASSPHQGMDSPLHF.

The chain has TRBV5-8 and TRBJ1-2; D unresolved. V dropped 3 bases and J dropped 7 bases, with 13 bases sitting between them. Per the germline V gene, CDR1 is SGHTS and CDR2 is YDEGEE. The CDR3 covers 13 residues. CDR3: CASSSGYSGGYTF. CDR3 nucleotide sequence: TGTGCCAGCAGCTCAGGATATTCAGGTGGCTACACCTTC. The whole variable domain, filled in from reference TRBV5-8 and TRBJ1-2, reads EAGVTQSPTHLIKTRGQQATLRCSPISGHTSVYWYQQALGLGLQFLLWYDEGEERNRGNFPPRFSGRQFPNYSSELNVNALELEDSALYLCASSSGYSGGYTFGSGTRLTVV.

J is TRBJ1-1 and V is TRBV7-2; possible D gene TRBD1, 6 bases. Germline V lookup: CDR1 SGHTA, CDR2 FQGNSA. The CDR3 runs to 16 residues. V dropped 1 base and J dropped 0 bases, with 12 bases sitting between them. Here the CDR3 reads CASSLVGGGMNTEAFF. For the CDR3, the DNA is TGTGCCAGCAGCTTAGTGGGGGGCGGAATGAACACTGAAGCTTTCTTT.

V and J are TRBV5-1 and TRBJ2-1; 9 nucleotides match TRBD2. The CDR3 extends over 15 amino acids. With V trimmed by 2 bases and J by 5 bases, 5 bases remained unmatched. The germline CDR1 and CDR2 sequences are SGHRS and YFSETQ. The CDR3 DNA is TGCGCCAGCAGCTTTTCAGCGGGAGGCAACAATGAGCAGTTCTTC. Residues: CASSFSAGGNNEQFF.

This chain joins TRBV27 and TRBJ2-3; possible D gene TRBD1, 6 bases. V was pared by 6 bases and J by 2 bases, with 15 bases between. Per germline, CDR1 MNHEY and CDR2 SMNVEV (reference sequence). The CDR3 is 15 amino acids. The CDR3 DNA is TGTGCCAGCAGCCCGCGAGGGGGAAACACAGATACGCAGTATTTT. Encoded protein: CASSPRGGNTDTQYF.

As concerns this clone: This sample includes further DNA sequences coding for the same CDR3. CDR3 sequence reads: CASSLLAGDTGELFF. CDR3 sequence (DNA): TGCGCCAGCAGCTTACTAGCGGGAGACACCGGGGAGCTGTTTTTT. The V gene is TRBV5-1, the J gene TRBJ2-2; TRBD2 matches at 11 bases. Germline CDR1 and CDR2: SGHRS and YFSETQ. The CDR3 loop spans 15 amino acids. V dropped 2 bases and J dropped 3; count of bases not matched to a gene: 0.

The CDR3 sequence: CASSLGLAGETQYF. DNA for the CDR3: TGTGCCAGCAGCCTGGGACTAGCGGGAGAGACCCAGTACTTC. This rearrangement joins TRBV21-1 to TRBJ2-5; the DNA was not used to check the table's D call, TRBD2. TRBV21-1 is deemed a pseudogene. The CDR3 has 14 residues.

This chain joins TRBV6-1 and TRBJ2-7; a weak D match, TRBD2 (5 bases). CDR1 and CDR2 (germline): MNHNS, SASEGT. The CDR3 is 14 residues long. V lost 2 bases and J 4 bases, leaving 12 bases between the germline ends. The CDR3 DNA reads as TGTGCCAGCAGTGAATATGAGGGTTTTTACGAGCAGTACTTC. Translating gives CASSEYEGFYEQYF.

This clone was observed a single time. V and J are TRBV19 and TRBJ1-5, with TRBD1 matching over 7 bases. The germline gives CDR1 LNHDA, CDR2 SQIVND (reference sequence). Trimming took 7 bases from V and 7 from J; bases not matched to a gene: 13. The CDR3 runs 15 residues. This CDR3 reads CASTEQGYGSQPQHF. Written as DNA, the CDR3 is TGTGCCAGTACGGAACAGGGGTATGGGTCACAGCCCCAGCATTTT.